The 10 T cell receptor beta chains reported below all come from one sample, sequenced in a study of CD8 T cells in Susac syndrome. Random hexamers served to reverse transcribe roughly 0.45 to 1 ug RNA. One entry per CDR3 protein results from TCRdb running MiXCR on the immunoSEQ multiplex PCR reads. In the table there are about 290,000 distinct CDR3 sequences, approximately 85% of which are singletons. Sequencing was done on a sample of CD8+ T cells from PBMCs. Source of these receptors: a human donor with multiple sclerosis.

The gene calls are TRBV9 and TRBJ2-3; 9 bases are shared with TRBD1. Unmatched junction bases numbered 7, after V lost 0 bases and J lost 2 bases. CDR1 and CDR2 (germline): SGDLS, YYNGEE. The CDR3 totals 17 residues. The CDR3 sequence: CASSVGGGTGITDTQYF. Here the CDR3 DNA reads TGTGCCAGCAGCGTAGGAGGGGGGACAGGGATCACAGATACGCAGTATTTT.

The V gene is TRBV6-6, the J gene TRBJ2-7, with D possibly TRBD2 on 5 matching bases. V lost 6 bases and J lost 1, with 16 bases in between. The CDR3 loop spans 15 amino acids. Germline assignment: CDR1 MNHNY and CDR2 SVGAGI (reference sequence). The CDR3 reads CASRPIRRVSYEQYF. The CDR3 nucleotides are TGTGCCAGCAGACCAATTCGGCGGGTGTCCTACGAGCAGTACTTC.

The chain is built from TRBV30 and TRBJ2-1; perhaps TRBD2 as D (5 bases). Between the trimmed V and J ends, which lost 6 bases and 8 bases, there was a span of 17 bases. Per the germline V gene, CDR1 is GTSNPN and CDR2 is SVGIG (reference sequence). There are 13 residues in the CDR3. The CDR3 region has the DNA TGTGCCTGTCACCCGGAGGTCAGCCATGAGCAGTTCTTC. Translating it yields CACHPEVSHEQFF.

As for this clonotype: An end of the junction does not agree with germline; a read error may underlie this. V usage is TRBV27 and J usage is TRBJ2-7; D might be TRBD2 (5 bases). The CDR3 has 14 amino acids. CDR1 is MNHEY and CDR2 is SMNVEV in the germline V gene (reference sequence). CDR3 bases: TGTGCCAGCAGTTTATCGGCTAGCTCCCACGAGCAGTACTTC. Protein product: CASSLSASSHEQYF.

The gene calls are TRBV27 and TRBJ1-5; D may be TRBD1 (5 bases). Germline V lookup: CDR1 MNHEY, CDR2 SMNVEV (reference sequence). CDR3 length: 17 amino acids. The V gene lost 6 bases and the J gene lost 0 bases, with 18 bases spanning the gap. The CDR3 DNA is TGTGCCAGCAGACTATCCTGGGGGGATTTTAGCAATCAGCCCCAGCATTTT. Its protein is CASRLSWGDFSNQPQHF.

There are a few counts of this clonotype. The genes are TRBV6-1 and TRBJ2-1, with 8 bases identical to TRBD2. Germline CDR1 is MNHNS and CDR2 is SASEGT. J gave up 5 bases and V 4 bases, and 13 bases lay outside the gene matches. This CDR3 has 17 residues. In nucleotides, the CDR3 is TGTGCCAGCAGTGCACGTGGACTAGCAGCGATCGACAATGAGCAGTTCTTC. Protein product: CASSARGLAAIDNEQFF.

The V gene is TRBV7-2, the J gene TRBJ2-7, with 9 bases matching TRBD1. J lost 1 base, V lost 1 base, and 11 bases had no gene match. This CDR3 contains 18 residues. Germline CDR1 reads SGHTA; CDR2 reads FQGNSA. The chain's CDR3 is CASSLGPGQGPRSYEQYF. The CDR3 bases are TGTGCCAGCAGCTTAGGGCCCGGACAGGGGCCGAGGTCCTACGAGCAGTACTTC.

The CDR3 protein is CASSQDGGVGYGYTF. CDR3 sequence (DNA): TGCGCCAGCAGCCAAGATGGGGGGGTAGGCTATGGCTACACCTTC. The chain is built from TRBV4-3 and TRBJ1-2, with D possibly matching TRBD1 (5 bases). The V end was cut by 0 bases, the J end by 4 bases, with 12 bases between. CDR1 and CDR2 from the germline V gene are LGHNA and YSLEER. The CDR3 length is 15 residues.

This chain uses TRBV6-2 or TRBV6-3 with TRBJ2-7, with 8 bases identical to TRBD1. From germline, CDR1 is MNHEY and CDR2 SVGEGT. CDR3 length: 14 amino acids. V was clipped by 6 bases and J by 2 bases; unmatched bases: 6. CDR3 sequence (DNA): TGTGCCAGCAGCCGACAGGGGTTCGCCTACGAGCAGTACTTC. It yields the protein CASSRQGFAYEQYF.

V usage is TRBV12-3 or TRBV12-4 and J usage is TRBJ2-7, with 12 nucleotides matching TRBD2. The CDR3 covers 15 residues. Unmatched junction bases numbered 2, after V lost 3 bases and J lost 2 bases. The CDR3 coding sequence is TGTGCCAGCAGTTTTACTAGCGGGAGGACCTACGAGCAGTACTTC. Translation: CASSFTSGRTYEQYF.